These 31 T cell receptor beta chains share one sample of origin, sequenced in a study of cytomegalovirus exposure and HLA in healthy donors. PCR was performed using 60 Vbeta and 13 Jbeta primers. Profiling relied on immunoSEQ multiplex PCR, and the TCRdb table lists in-frame clones only, not all of them. The table records more than 90,000 clones, about four fifths of them present only once. The sample was PBMCs. Source of these receptors: a woman aged 40 to 50 in good health and CMV-seronegative.

V and J are TRBV25-1 and TRBJ2-7, with D hard to call. Germline CDR1 reads MGHDK; CDR2 reads SYGVNS. Trimming took 3 bases from V and 7 from J, leaving 16 bases between them. This CDR3 region has 14 residues. CDR3 residues: CASSDPGSHGEQYF. CDR3 bases: TGTGCCAGCAGTGACCCGGGTTCTCACGGGGAGCAGTACTTC.

This chain uses TRBV12-5 with TRBJ2-3; no clear D. Trimming cost V 1 base and J 7 bases, with 9 bases left between them. This CDR3 comprises 13 residues. Germline CDR1 reads LGHNT; CDR2 reads FRNRAP. The CDR3 coding sequence is TGTGCTAGTGGTTTGGCGACTTCAAATACGCAGTATTTT. Translated: CASGLATSNTQYF.

J is TRBJ2-5 and V is TRBV2; 8 nucleotides agree with TRBD1. The assigned J gene may be wrong: the sequence end matches TRBJ2-7 better. CDR1 is SNHLY and CDR2 is FYNNEI in the germline V gene. This CDR3 spans 14 amino acids. The CDR3 sequence: CASTGQGKTHEQYF. CDR3 bases: TGTGCCAGCACCGGACAGGGAAAAACCCACGAGCAGTACTTC.

This clone was seen a handful of times. The rearrangement uses TRBV5-1 and TRBJ2-7, with TRBD1 as a possible D gene (5 bases). CDR3 length: 16 amino acids. Germline-derived CDR1 and CDR2 are SGHRS and YFSETQ. The V end lost 2 bases, the J end lost 6 bases, and 21 bases lay between the germline ends. The CDR3 region is CASSLGAQMGLGEQYF. The DNA of the CDR3 is TGCGCCAGCAGCTTAGGGGCCCAAATGGGGCTTGGCGAGCAGTACTTC.

The V gene is TRBV28, the J gene TRBJ2-1, with 8 bases that match TRBD1. The trim removed 5 bases at V and 3 bases at J, leaving 6 bases unmatched. Looked up from germline, CDR1 is MDHEN and CDR2 is SYDVKM. The CDR3 has 15 amino acids. For the CDR3, the DNA is TGTGCCAGCAGTCTGACAGGGGCTTTCTACAATGAGCAGTTCTTC. Translation gives CASSLTGAFYNEQFF.

V gene TRBV4-1 combines with J gene TRBJ2-2; 9 bases agree with TRBD1. The V segment lost 1 base and the J segment 6 bases; nucleotides outside the gene matches: 3. Germline V lookup: CDR1 MGHRA, CDR2 YSYEKL. The CDR3 length is 15 residues. The CDR3 coding sequence is TGCGCCAGCAGCCAAGGAACAGGGGGCCCCGGGGAGCTGTTTTTT. This sequence encodes CASSQGTGGPGELFF.

The chain employs TRBV7-2 and TRBJ2-1; TRBD1 aligns across 9 bases. Germline V gene data show CDR1 as SGHTA and CDR2 as FQGNSA. The CDR3 has 17 residues. The V gene end was trimmed by 3 bases and the J gene end by 7 bases; junction bases not matched to a gene: 13. The CDR3 DNA reads as TGTGCCAGCAGCTTCGGACAGGGGTCTGCGGGAGATAATGAGCAGTTCTTC. This codes for CASSFGQGSAGDNEQFF.

The CDR3 loop is CASRTGAKVYGYTF. DNA of the CDR3: TGTGCCAGCAGAACAGGAGCAAAGGTATATGGCTACACCTTC. The chain couples TRBV28 to TRBJ1-2; tentatively, D is TRBD1 (5 bases). CDR3 length equals 14 residues. Trimming pared 6 bases from V and 5 bases from J, leaving 16 bases between. Germline V gene lookup returns CDR1 MDHEN and CDR2 SYDVKM.

This chain joins TRBV19 and TRBJ1-2; TRBD1 might be the D (5 bases). The length of the CDR3 is 15 residues. Between the trimmed V and J ends, which lost 3 bases and 3 bases, there was a span of 14 bases. Per germline, CDR1 LNHDA and CDR2 SQIVND (reference sequence). In DNA form, the CDR3 reads TGTGCCAGTAGTATGCGGGACGCACGATACTATGGCTACACCTTC. This sequence encodes CASSMRDARYYGYTF.

V is TRBV18 and J is TRBJ1-1; TRBD1 might be the D (6 bases). This CDR3 contains 16 residues. Trimming pared 6 bases from V and 5 bases from J, leaving 22 bases between. The germline CDR1 and CDR2 sequences are KGHSH and LQKENI. CDR3 DNA sequence: TGTGCCAGCTCCTCCACCCGTGTTGGGGGCGCGACTGAAGCTTTCTTT. This translates into CASSSTRVGGATEAFF.

This clone was counted between two and nine times. The genes are TRBV9 and TRBJ1-3; TRBD1 matches at 7 bases. This CDR3 comprises 13 residues. J was trimmed by 3 bases and V by 6 bases; bases with no gene match: 3. CDR1 and CDR2 from the germline V gene are SGDLS and YYNGEE. The CDR3 is CASTRGDGNTIYF. The CDR3 DNA reads as TGTGCCAGCACCAGGGGGGATGGAAACACCATATATTTT.

This clone was seen only a few times. The CDR3 sequence: CASSAPGQGRGTEAFF. Written as DNA, the CDR3 is TGTGCCAGCAGTGCTCCGGGACAGGGGCGAGGAACTGAAGCTTTCTTT. The V and J genes are TRBV25-1 and TRBJ1-1, with TRBD1 identical over 10 bases. With V trimmed by 4 bases and J by 5 bases, 10 bases remained unmatched. This CDR3 spans 16 amino acids. Germline loops: CDR1 MGHDK, CDR2 SYGVNS.

The chain joins TRBV29-1 to TRBJ1-2; the D gene is possibly TRBD1 (6 bases). Trimming removed 2 bases at V and 0 bases at J, with 10 bases between. The CDR3 has 14 amino acids. CDR1 is SQVTM, CDR2 ANQGSEA, per germline. For the CDR3, the DNA is TGCAGCGTTGAATGGGACATCACTAACTATGGCTACACCTTC. Translation: CSVEWDITNYGYTF.

This chain uses TRBV7-3 with TRBJ2-3, with a weak D call TRBD2 (5 bases). Germline V gene sequence: CDR1 SGHTA, CDR2 FQGTGA. This CDR3 has 15 amino acids. V dropped 5 bases and J dropped 5 bases, with 17 bases sitting between them. The CDR3 DNA reads as TGTGCCAGCAGCCTCAGTAGTGGTGGAGGAGATACGCAGTATTTT. It codes for CASSLSSGGGDTQYF.

The chain uses TRBV6-4 and TRBJ2-3; TRBD2 agrees at 13 bases. Germline CDR1 MRHNA, CDR2 SNTAGT. The V and J ends lost 0 bases and 4 bases, in that order; junction bases with no gene match: 4. CDR3 length: 17 residues. The CDR3 spells CASSDSGTSGKPDTQYF. The CDR3 DNA reads TGTGCCAGCAGTGACTCGGGGACTAGCGGGAAACCAGATACGCAGTATTTT.

The chain recombines TRBV9 with TRBJ2-7, with TRBD2 identical over 8 bases. With V trimmed by 0 bases and J by 1 base, 6 bases remained unmatched. This CDR3 contains 16 residues. The germline V gene encodes CDR1 SGDLS and CDR2 YYNGEE. CDR3 nucleotide sequence: TGTGCCAGCAGCGTAGATCCAGCGGGAGTATCCTACGAGCAGTACTTC. This gives the protein CASSVDPAGVSYEQYF. The variable domain in full, with the rest retrieved from reference TRBV9 and TRBJ2-7, is DSGVTQTPKHLITATGQRVTLRCSPRSGDLSVYWYQQSLDQGLQFLIQYYNGEERAKGNILERFSAQQFPDLHSELNLSSLELGDSALYFCASSVDPAGVSYEQYFGPGTRLTVT.

The chain uses TRBV10-3 and TRBJ2-5; 10 bases map to TRBD2. V was pared by 0 bases and J by 9 bases, with 7 bases of the junction left unmatched. The germline gives CDR1 ENHRY, CDR2 SYGVKD. This CDR3 comprises 15 residues. The CDR3 DNA sequence: TGTGCCATCAGTGAGTCTAGCGGGAGGCTCGGGGCCCAGTACTTC. Its translation is CAISESSGRLGAQYF.

This clone was recorded a few times. The chain joins TRBV4-2 to TRBJ2-1; 9 bases are a match to TRBD1. Germline CDR1 is LGHNA and CDR2 is YNFKEQ. J gave up 8 bases and V 5 bases, and 7 bases lay outside the gene matches. The CDR3 extends over 14 amino acids. The CDR3 sequence is CASSTGTGRDEQFF. CDR3 bases: TGTGCCAGCAGCACCGGGACAGGGAGGGATGAGCAGTTCTTC.

Remarks on this clone: Other DNA sequences in this sample translate to the same CDR3. The V and J genes are TRBV5-8 and TRBJ1-1; D possibly corresponds to TRBD1 (5 bases). Germline values: CDR1 SGHTS, CDR2 YDEGEE. The CDR3 is 13 residues long. Trimming removed 4 bases at V and 1 base at J, with 8 bases between. The CDR3 DNA follows: TGTGCCAGCAGCCGTGGACAGAACACTGAAGCTTTCTTT. Translating it yields CASSRGQNTEAFF. Looking up the rest from reference TRBV5-8 and TRBJ1-1 gives the full variable domain: EAGVTQSPTHLIKTRGQQATLRCSPISGHTSVYWYQQALGLGLQFLLWYDEGEERNRGNFPPRFSGRQFPNYSSELNVNALELEDSALYLCASSRGQNTEAFFGQGTRLTVV.

J is TRBJ2-1 and V is TRBV29-1; TRBD2 matches 9 bases. There are 12 residues in the CDR3. With V trimmed by 6 bases and J by 9 bases, 6 bases remained unmatched. The germline gives CDR1 SQVTM, CDR2 ANQGSEA. Written as DNA, the CDR3 is TGCAGCGTCGTTAGCGGGAGTGTTGAGCAGTTCTTC. Translating it yields CSVVSGSVEQFF.

This chain joins TRBV10-3 and TRBJ2-5, with TRBD1 matching 7 bases. The CDR3 loop spans 15 amino acids. Trimming cost V 5 bases and J 4 bases; bases outside gene matches: 10. Germline V gives CDR1 ENHRY, CDR2 SYGVKD. The CDR3 reads CAISSKTGIGETQYF. DNA of the CDR3: TGTGCCATCAGTTCAAAGACAGGGATTGGAGAGACCCAGTACTTC.

This clone was observed a few times. The J gene is TRBJ1-5, the V gene TRBV5-8; weak D call: TRBD1 (5 bases). This CDR3 has 12 residues. Trimming took off 5 bases at V and 6 bases at J, with 9 bases between the two ends. Germline lookup yields CDR1 SGHTS and CDR2 YDEGEE. CDR3 in amino acids: CASSPRGQPQHF. In nucleotides, the CDR3 is TGTGCCAGCAGTCCTAGGGGTCAGCCCCAGCATTTT.

The V and J genes are TRBV28 and TRBJ2-3, with TRBD2 identical over 9 bases. This CDR3 has 16 amino acids. V was clipped by 4 bases and J by 5 bases; unmatched bases: 10. Per the germline V gene, CDR1 is MDHEN and CDR2 is SYDVKM. The CDR3 reads CASSSSGEDERDTQYF. Here the CDR3 DNA reads TGTGCCAGCAGTTCTAGCGGGGAGGACGAAAGAGATACGCAGTATTTT.

The V call is TRBV7-8, the J call TRBJ2-3; no reliable D call. The CDR3 loop spans 13 amino acids. V was cut by 5 bases and J by 5 bases, with 11 bases left in between. CDR1 is SGHVS and CDR2 is FQNEAQ in the germline V gene. This CDR3 is CASSPGLRDTQYF. The CDR3 DNA reads TGTGCCAGCAGCCCAGGATTACGAGATACGCAGTATTTT. Using reference TRBV7-8 and TRBJ2-3 for the parts outside the CDR3, the full variable domain is GAGVSQSPRYKVAKRGQDVALRCDPISGHVSLFWYQQALGQGPEFLTYFQNEAQLDKSGLPSDRFFAERPEGSVSTLKIQRTQQEDSAVYLCASSPGLRDTQYFGPGTRLTVL.

The chain carries TRBV7-9 and TRBJ2-5; a weak D match, TRBD2 (6 bases). Trimming removed 1 base at V and 5 bases at J, with 11 bases between. Germline lookup yields CDR1 SEHNR and CDR2 FQNEAQ (reference sequence). This CDR3 spans 14 amino acids. The CDR3 DNA is TGTGCCAGCAGCTTAGACGCAGGGAGGGAGACCCAGTACTTC. Translating gives CASSLDAGRETQYF.

With regard to this clone: A read error may produce the germline difference seen at one junction end. The sample holds other DNA sequences that translate to the same CDR3. This rearrangement joins TRBV5-1 to TRBJ2-7, with 7 positions matching TRBD1. The CDR3 contains 15 residues. CDR1 and CDR2 from the germline V gene are SGHRS and YFSETQ. CDR3 DNA sequence: TGCGCCAGCAGCTTGGTCACAGGGGCCTCCTACGAACAGTACTTC. Amino acids: CASSLVTGASYEQYF.

The chain links TRBV29-1 to TRBJ1-1, with 8 bases matching TRBD1. Trimming removed 8 bases from V and 5 bases from J; junction bases left unmatched: 10. CDR3 length: 13 residues. Germline V gene lookup returns CDR1 SQVTM and CDR2 ANQGSEA. Written as DNA, the CDR3 is TGCAGCACCAGACAGGGGAAGGGAACTGAAGCTTTCTTT. Its protein is CSTRQGKGTEAFF.

The genes are TRBV19 and TRBJ2-1; TRBD2 matches 10 bases. The CDR3 totals 19 residues. Germline V CDR1 and CDR2: LNHDA, SQIVND (reference sequence). V dropped 1 base and J dropped 1; count of bases not matched to a gene: 10. The CDR3 nucleotides read TGTGCCAGTAGTATAGGAGTAGCGGGAGGACGAAGGTCCTACAATGAGCAGTTCTTC. Its protein is CASSIGVAGGRRSYNEQFF.

For the CDR3, the DNA is TGCAGCGTTTCCCCACAGGCTTCTAGCACAGATACGCAGTATTTT. Its protein is CSVSPQASSTDTQYF. The rearrangement links TRBV29-1 to TRBJ2-3, with D tentatively TRBD1 (5 bases). Trimming took 5 bases from V and 0 from J, leaving 15 bases between them. Per germline, CDR1 SQVTM and CDR2 ANQGSEA. The CDR3 consists of 15 residues.

The chain employs TRBV29-1 and TRBJ1-3; TRBD1 might be the D (5 bases). Trimming left V 7 bases short and J 1 base short, with 11 bases between. CDR3 length: 13 residues. The germline CDR1 and CDR2 sequences are SQVTM and ANQGSEA. The CDR3 DNA follows: TGCAGCGGTATCAAGGGGTCTGGAAACACCATATATTTT. It encodes CSGIKGSGNTIYF.

The chain links TRBV5-1 to TRBJ2-1; a possible D gene is TRBD1 (5 bases). Per germline, CDR1 SGHRS and CDR2 YFSETQ. Trimming removed 5 bases at V and 12 bases at J, with 18 bases between. CDR3 length: 13 amino acids. The CDR3 DNA reads as TGCGCCAGCAGAAGGTCCAGTTCAAGGGGGCAGTTCTTC. It specifies CASRRSSSRGQFF.